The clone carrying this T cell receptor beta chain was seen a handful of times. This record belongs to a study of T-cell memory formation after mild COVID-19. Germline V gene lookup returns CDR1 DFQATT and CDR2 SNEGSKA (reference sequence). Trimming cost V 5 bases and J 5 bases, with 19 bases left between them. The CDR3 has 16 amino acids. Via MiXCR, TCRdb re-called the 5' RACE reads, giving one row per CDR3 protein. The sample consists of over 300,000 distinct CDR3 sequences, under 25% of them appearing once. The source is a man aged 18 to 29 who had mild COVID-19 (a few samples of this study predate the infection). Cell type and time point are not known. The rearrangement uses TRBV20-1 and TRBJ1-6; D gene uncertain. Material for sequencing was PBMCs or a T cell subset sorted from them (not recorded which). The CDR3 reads CSAVQDTRVHNSPLHF. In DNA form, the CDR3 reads TGCAGTGCTGTTCAGGATACGCGGGTCCATAATTCACCCCTCCACTTT.